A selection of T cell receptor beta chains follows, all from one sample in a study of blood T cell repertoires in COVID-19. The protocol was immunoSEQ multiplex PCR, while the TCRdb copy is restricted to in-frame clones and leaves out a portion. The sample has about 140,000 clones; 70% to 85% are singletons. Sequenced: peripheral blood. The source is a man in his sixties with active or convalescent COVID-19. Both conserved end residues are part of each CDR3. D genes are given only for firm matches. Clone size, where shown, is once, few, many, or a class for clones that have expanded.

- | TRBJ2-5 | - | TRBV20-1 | TGCAGCCTCCAGGGCCAAGAGACCCAGTACTTC | CSLQGQETQYF
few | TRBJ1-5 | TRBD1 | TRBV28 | TGTGCCAGCAGCTTTTTGTTTGGGCTGTCGGGACAGGGGCAAGGGGAGCCCCAGCATTTT | CASSFLFGLSGQGQGEPQHF
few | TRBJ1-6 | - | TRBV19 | TGTGCCAGTAGTCCCACAGATCCCTATAATTCACCCCTCCACTTT | CASSPTDPYNSPLHF
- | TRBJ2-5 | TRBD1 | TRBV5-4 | TGTGCCAGCAGCTTACCAGGGGGACAAGAGACCCAGTACTTC | CASSLPGGQETQYF
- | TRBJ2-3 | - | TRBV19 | TGTGCCAGTAGTCAAGACAAGACGTTCACAGATACGCAGTATTTT | CASSQDKTFTDTQYF
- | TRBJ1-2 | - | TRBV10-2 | TGCGCCAGCAGTACCAGTGTAGGCTACACCTTC | CASSTSVGYTF
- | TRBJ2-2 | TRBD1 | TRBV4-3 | TGCGCCAGCAGCCAAGAAAGGGACAGCAGAATCACCGGGGAGCTGTTTTTT | CASSQERDSRITGELFF
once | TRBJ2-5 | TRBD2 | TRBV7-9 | TGTGCCAGCAGCTTGGTAGCGGGGGAAGAGACCCAGTACTTC | CASSLVAGEETQYF
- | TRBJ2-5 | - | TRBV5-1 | TGCGCCAGCAGCTTCCCAGGGCAGACCCAGTACTTC | CASSFPGQTQYF
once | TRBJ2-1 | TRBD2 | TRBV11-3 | TGTGCCAGCAGCCGACAACTAGCGGGGGGATACAATGAGCAGTTCTTC | CASSRQLAGGYNEQFF
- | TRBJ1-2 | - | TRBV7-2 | TGTGCCAGCAGCTTAGCGCTGAGACAGCCTAACTATGGCTACACCTTC | CASSLALRQPNYGYTF
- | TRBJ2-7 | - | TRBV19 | TGTGCCAGTAGTATAGCTCGGACACAGTTCTACGAGCAGTACTTC | CASSIARTQFYEQYF
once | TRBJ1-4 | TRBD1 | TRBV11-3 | TGTGCCAGCAGCTTATCCAGGGGGCTCTCTAATGAAAAACTGTTTTTT | CASSLSRGLSNEKLFF
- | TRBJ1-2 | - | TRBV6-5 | TGTGCCAGCAGTTACTCAGGGGCGGATGGCTACACCTTC | CASSYSGADGYTF
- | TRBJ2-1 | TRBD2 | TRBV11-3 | TGTGCCAGCCTGGGGCTAGCGGGAGGCGATGAGCAGTTCTTC | CASLGLAGGDEQFF
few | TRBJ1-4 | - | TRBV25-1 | TGTGCCAGCAGTGAATATCGCAGGGATGCTGAAAAACTGTTTTTT | CASSEYRRDAEKLFF
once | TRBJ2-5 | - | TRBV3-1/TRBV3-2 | TGTGCCAGCAAGGACCCTCCCGGGGTCCAGTACTTC | CASKDPPGVQYF
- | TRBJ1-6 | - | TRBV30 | TGTGCCTGGAGTGCCGCGTTAGATAATTCACCCCTCCACTTT | CAWSAALDNSPLHF
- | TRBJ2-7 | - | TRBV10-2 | TGCGCCAGCAGAAAGACGGGTCTTGAGTACTTC | CASRKTGLEYF
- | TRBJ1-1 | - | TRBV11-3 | TGTGCCAGCACCCGAGCGGGGGACACTGAAGCTTTCTTT | CASTRAGDTEAFF
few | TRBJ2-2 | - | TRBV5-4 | TGTGCCAGCAGCGGGGCTCTAGGGTCGAACACCGGGGAGCTGTTTTTT | CASSGALGSNTGELFF
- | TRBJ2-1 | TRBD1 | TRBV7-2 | TGTGCCAGCAGCTTAGCACGGACAGGGCCCTACAATGAGCAGTTCTTC | CASSLARTGPYNEQFF
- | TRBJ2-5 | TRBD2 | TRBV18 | TGTGCCAGCTCACCAGGGAGGGTCGAGACCCAGTACTTC | CASSPGRVETQYF
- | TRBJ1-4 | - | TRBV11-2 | TGTGCCAGCAGCTTAGGTCAGGGAACGGAAAAACTGTTTTTT | CASSLGQGTEKLFF
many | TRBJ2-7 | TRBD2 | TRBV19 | TGTGCCAGTAGTATTGGGACTAGCGGGGTCCTCGAGCAGTACTTC | CASSIGTSGVLEQYF
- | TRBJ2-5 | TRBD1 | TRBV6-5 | TGTGCCAGCAGTTACTCCGGACAGGGTGCGGAGACCCAGTACTTC | CASSYSGQGAETQYF
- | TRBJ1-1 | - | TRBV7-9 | TGTGCCAGCAGCTTGGGTTACAGCGGGACCACTGAAGCTTTCTTT | CASSLGYSGTTEAFF
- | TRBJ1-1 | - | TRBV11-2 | TGTGCCAGCAGCGCCCTACAGGGCGCGCGGACTGAAGCTTTCTTT | CASSALQGARTEAFF
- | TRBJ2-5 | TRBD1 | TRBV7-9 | TGTGCCAGCAGCTTAGGGGGACAGGGGGCGAAAGAGACCCAGTACTTC | CASSLGGQGAKETQYF
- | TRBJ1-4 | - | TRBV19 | TGTGCCAGTAGTGGGCGACAGCTAAATGAAAAACTGTTTTTT | CASSGRQLNEKLFF
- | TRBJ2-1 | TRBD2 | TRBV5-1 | TGCGCCAGCAGCTTACTAGTAGCGGGAGATGAGCAGTTCTTC | CASSLLVAGDEQFF
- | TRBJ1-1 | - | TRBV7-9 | TGTGCCAGCAGCCCCGGGACGGAGGGTGAAGCTTTCTTT | CASSPGTEGEAFF
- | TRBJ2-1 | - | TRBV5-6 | TGTGCCAGCAGCTTCGGAGATGAGCAGTTCTTC | CASSFGDEQFF
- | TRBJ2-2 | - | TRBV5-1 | TGCGCCAGCAGCACGAACCCTATAGCGGCTACGAACACCGGGGAGCTGTTTTTT | CASSTNPIAATNTGELFF
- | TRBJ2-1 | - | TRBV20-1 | TGCAGTGCTAGTCGGGACAACTCCTACAATGAGCAGTTCTTC | CSASRDNSYNEQFF
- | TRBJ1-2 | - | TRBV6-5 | TGTGCCAGCAGTTACGGCAGGCAGGGCTACACCTTC | CASSYGRQGYTF
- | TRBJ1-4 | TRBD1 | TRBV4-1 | TGCGCCAGCAGTGACAGGGGGCCGGCTAATGAAAAACTGTTTTTT | CASSDRGPANEKLFF
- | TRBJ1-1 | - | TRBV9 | TGTGCCAGCAGCGCCGATGATGCGGAAGCTTTCTTT | CASSADDAEAFF
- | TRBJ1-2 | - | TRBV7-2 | TGTGCCAGCAGCTTAGCTAGCAGGGCTACTAACTATGGCTACACCTTC | CASSLASRATNYGYTF
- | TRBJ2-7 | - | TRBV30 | TGTGCCTGGAGCCTTTCCCACGAGCAGTACTTC | CAWSLSHEQYF
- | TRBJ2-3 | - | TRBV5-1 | TGCGCCAGCAGCTTAAGGGGGGGAGTTGGAGATACGCAGTATTTT | CASSLRGGVGDTQYF
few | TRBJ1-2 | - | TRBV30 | TGTGCCTGGAGCGCGAATTATGGCTACACCTTC | CAWSANYGYTF
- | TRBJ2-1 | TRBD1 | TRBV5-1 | TGCGCCAGCAGAGTTACAACAGGGGGCCTCTACAATGAGCAGTTCTTC | CASRVTTGGLYNEQFF
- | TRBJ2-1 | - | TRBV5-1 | TGCGCCAGCAGCTCGGTACGGGACTCGGCGGAGGAGCAGTTCTTC | CASSSVRDSAEEQFF